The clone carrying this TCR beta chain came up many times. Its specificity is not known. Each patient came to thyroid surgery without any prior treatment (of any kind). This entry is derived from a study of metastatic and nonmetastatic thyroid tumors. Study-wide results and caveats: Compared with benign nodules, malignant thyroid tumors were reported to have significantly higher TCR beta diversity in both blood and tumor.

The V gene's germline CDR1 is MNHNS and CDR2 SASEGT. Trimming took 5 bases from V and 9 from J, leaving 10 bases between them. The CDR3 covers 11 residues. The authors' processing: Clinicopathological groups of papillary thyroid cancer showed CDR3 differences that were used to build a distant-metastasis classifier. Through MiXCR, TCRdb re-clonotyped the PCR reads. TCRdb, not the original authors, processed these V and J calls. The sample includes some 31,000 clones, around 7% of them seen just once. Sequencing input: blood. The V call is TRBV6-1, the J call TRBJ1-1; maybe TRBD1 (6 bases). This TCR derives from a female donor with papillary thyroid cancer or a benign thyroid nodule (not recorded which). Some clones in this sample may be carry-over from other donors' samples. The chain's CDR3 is CASSRGLQAFF. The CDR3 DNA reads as TGTGCCAGCAGTAGGGGGTTACAAGCTTTCTTT.